This TCR beta chain was documented in a study of blood T cell repertoires in COVID-19. Study overall: Researchers got acute and convalescent COVID-19 samples from the United States, Italy and Spain. In each case, the material was cDNA or gDNA derived from T cells, B-cell-depleted T cells, or PBMCs.

This clone turned up a few times. The protocol was immunoSEQ multiplex PCR, while the TCRdb copy is restricted to in-frame clones and leaves out a portion. Of approximately 90,000 clones in the sample, around 84% were seen once. Trimming cost V 1 base and J 4 bases, with 9 bases left between them. The CDR3 runs 14 residues. Germline CDR1 SGHRS, CDR2 YFSETQ. This sequence joins TRBV5-1 and TRBJ1-3; no reliable D call. The TCR sequence derives from a man aged 80 or over with acute or convalescent COVID-19. Material: peripheral blood. CDR3 amino acids: CASSLQLGGNTIYF. In DNA form, the CDR3 reads TGCGCCAGCAGCTTGCAGCTGGGCGGAAACACCATATATTTT.